This T cell receptor beta chain emerged from a study of shared clonotypes between healthy human individuals. Clones were sequenced by immunoSEQ multiplex PCR, and TCRdb holds only the in-frame ones, with some missing. This table has some 500,000 clones, less than 96% appearing once. The authors divided CD4+ cells into CD45RA+ naive and CD45RA-negative memory subsets. This CDR3 has 14 amino acids. The receptor's source is a woman in her 30s in good health. Sequences were obtained from naive CD4+ T cells sorted from blood. Subset defined: CD45RA+ positively selected. The chain has TRBV21-1 and TRBJ1-4. TRBV21-1 is noted as a pseudogene. CDR3 DNA sequence: TGTGCCGTGGAATTGAGTGGAACTAATGAAAAACTGTTTTTT. This translates into CAVELSGTNEKLFF.